Included here is one TCR beta chain sequence, with context. The CDR3 totals 13 residues. V lost 10 bases and J 5 bases, leaving 18 bases between the germline ends. Germline V gene data show CDR1 as SEHNR and CDR2 as FQNEAQ (reference sequence). The data derive from a study of blood T cells in healthy people across ages. A second roughly 7 to 12 cycle PCR used barcoded and J-beta primers. Per-sample output comprised a minimum of 3 million paired-end reads containing CDR3. TCRdb re-called the 5' RACE reads through MiXCR, storing one row per CDR3 protein. The sample holds approximately 730,000 distinct CDR3 sequences, roughly 45% seen once. For every donor, a draw yielded ten milliliters of peripheral blood.

V gene TRBV7-9 combines with J gene TRBJ2-7; D unclear. The receptor's source is a woman aged 55-70 years in good health. Sample: blood. CDR3: CAIDSQSGDEQYF. In DNA, the CDR3 is TGTGCCATCGATTCACAGTCTGGGGACGAGCAGTACTTC.